This is a list of T cell receptor beta chains from one sample in a study of shared T cell receptors in the human thymus. Measured with immunoSEQ multiplex PCR; TCRdb has only the in-frame clones, and not every one. The sample includes some 760,000 clones, over 75% seen only once; the top ten take 0.0095% to 0.011%. The same sample was also used in a study of human thymus T cells.

Sequencing used thymocytes. The origin of the receptors is a girl under three years old with a congenital heart defect. Each CDR3 is given with its conserved first and last residue. The order of the fields is V gene, D gene, J gene, clone size, CDR3 DNA, CDR3 protein. D genes are given only for firm matches. The listing skips clone size in some rows; elsewhere it reads once, few, many or a size class.

>TRBV5-1|.|TRBJ1-1|once
TGCGCCAGCAGCTTGTATGTTTCGACAACAGAGAACACTGAAGCTTTCTTT
CASSLYVSTTENTEAFF
>TRBV12-5|.|TRBJ2-7|.
TGTGCTAGTGGTTCGACTATCACCCCTCAGGCCTACGAGCAGTACTTC
CASGSTITPQAYEQYF
>TRBV28|TRBD1|TRBJ1-1|once
TGTGCCAGCAGTTCAATCCCCGGGACAGGGATACCTGAAGCTTTCTTT
CASSSIPGTGIPEAFF
>TRBV5-1|.|TRBJ1-6|few
TGCGCCAGCAGCTTGGAGGACAGTCTTGCAGAGAATTCACCCCTCCACTTT
CASSLEDSLAENSPLHF
>TRBV4-1|.|TRBJ2-3|.
TGCGCCAGCAGCCAAGATCAGCAGGGATCGGCAGATACGCAGTATTTT
CASSQDQQGSADTQYF
>TRBV28|.|TRBJ1-2|few
TGTGCCAGCAACCAAATACAGGGAAATAACTATGGCTACACCTTC
CASNQIQGNNYGYTF
>TRBV2|.|TRBJ2-7|.
TGTGCCAGCAGTTTTACGACAGGCCTTCTCTCCTACGAGCAGTACTTC
CASSFTTGLLSYEQYF
>TRBV5-1|.|TRBJ1-4|.
TGCGCCAGCAGCTTGCTTCGAGGGGAGGGGGAAAAACTGTTTTTT
CASSLLRGEGEKLFF
>TRBV7-2|TRBD1|TRBJ1-2|.
TGTGCCAGCAGCCCTGACAGGGGCTATGGCTACACCTTC
CASSPDRGYGYTF
>TRBV7-2|.|TRBJ1-3|.
TGTGCCAGCAGCTTAACTGGGGGGACTGGAAACACCATATATTTT
CASSLTGGTGNTIYF
>TRBV6-5|.|TRBJ2-7|.
TGTGCCAGCAGCTACAGGGGGGGTCGTCGTGCCTACGAGCAGTACTTC
CASSYRGGRRAYEQYF
>TRBV6-4|TRBD2|TRBJ2-1|.
TGTGCCAGCAGTGACCAGCGGGGGGGTATAAATGAGCAGTTCTTC
CASSDQRGGINEQFF
>TRBV29-1|.|TRBJ1-2|.
TGCAGCGTTGACACAGTCCTCTTAGCTAACTATGGCTACACCTTC
CSVDTVLLANYGYTF
>TRBV19|TRBD2|TRBJ2-7|.
TGTGCCAGTAGAGCCAGGGGACTAGCGGGGTACGAGCAGTACTTC
CASRARGLAGYEQYF
>TRBV20-1|TRBD1|TRBJ1-1|.
TGCAGTGCTGGGGGACAGGAGGAAGCTTTCTTT
CSAGGQEEAFF
>TRBV11-2|TRBD2|TRBJ2-7|few
TGTGCCAGCAGCAACGAGGGAGGGGAGGGCGAGCAGTACTTC
CASSNEGGEGEQYF
>TRBV20-1|.|TRBJ2-3|.
TGCAGTGTTAGCCCCCGGGATACGCAGTATTTT
CSVSPRDTQYF
>TRBV6-1|.|TRBJ2-5|.
TGTGCCAGCATTGAGTCGACGGGGGAGCCGATCTGGTGGGAGACCCAGTACTTC
CASIESTGEPIWWETQYF
>TRBV7-9|.|TRBJ1-5|once
TGTGCCAGCAGCTTAGGGTCCAGGGGCAATCAGCCCCAGCATTTT
CASSLGSRGNQPQHF
>TRBV18|TRBD2|TRBJ2-5|.
TGTGCCAGCTCACCACCACTAGCGGGGGGGCCAACCCAGTACTTC
CASSPPLAGGPTQYF
>TRBV5-8|.|TRBJ1-6|.
TGTGCCAGCAGCCCGAGAGGATTTTCACCCCTCCACTTT
CASSPRGFSPLHF
>TRBV20-1|.|TRBJ2-5|.
TGCAGTGCTAGAGATCACGCGGACCAGTACTTC
CSARDHADQYF
>TRBV19|TRBD1|TRBJ2-1|.
TGTGCCAGTAGTAGAGGGGGCTGGGACAATGAGCAGTTCTTC
CASSRGGWDNEQFF
>TRBV9|TRBD2|TRBJ2-3|.
TGTGCCAGCAGCGGTTCGACTAGCGGGCCAGATACGCAGTATTTT
CASSGSTSGPDTQYF
>TRBV5-4|TRBD2|TRBJ2-5|.
TGTGCCAGCAGTTATCGGGGGGTCTCCTACCAAGAGACCCAGTACTTC
CASSYRGVSYQETQYF
>TRBV5-4|.|TRBJ2-6|.
TGTGCCAGCAGCCCCCAGGCTCACAACTCTGGGGCCAACGTCCTGACTTTC
CASSPQAHNSGANVLTF
>TRBV4-1|TRBD2|TRBJ2-3|few
TGCGCCAGCAGCCAGGACTTACTAGCGGGGGGGCCAGATACGCAGTATTTT
CASSQDLLAGGPDTQYF
>TRBV7-9|.|TRBJ2-3|.
TGTGCCAGCGAGCCGGCAGGCCAGGAGGTGACGCAGTATTTT
CASEPAGQEVTQYF
>TRBV4-1|TRBD2|TRBJ2-4|few
TGCGCCAGCAGCCAAAATCGGGGGGGCGGTGACATTCAGTACTTC
CASSQNRGGGDIQYF